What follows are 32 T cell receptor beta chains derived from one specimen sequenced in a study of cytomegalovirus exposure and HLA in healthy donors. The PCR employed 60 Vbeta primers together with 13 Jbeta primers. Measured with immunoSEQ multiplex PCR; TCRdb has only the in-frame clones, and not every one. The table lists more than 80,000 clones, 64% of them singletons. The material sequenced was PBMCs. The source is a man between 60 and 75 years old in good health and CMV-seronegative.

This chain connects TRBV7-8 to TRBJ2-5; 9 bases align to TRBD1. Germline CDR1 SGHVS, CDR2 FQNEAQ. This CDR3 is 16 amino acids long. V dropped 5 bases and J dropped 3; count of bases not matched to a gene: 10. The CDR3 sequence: CASSTNRGLFEETQYF. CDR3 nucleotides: TGTGCCAGCAGCACGAACAGGGGGCTTTTTGAAGAGACCCAGTACTTC.

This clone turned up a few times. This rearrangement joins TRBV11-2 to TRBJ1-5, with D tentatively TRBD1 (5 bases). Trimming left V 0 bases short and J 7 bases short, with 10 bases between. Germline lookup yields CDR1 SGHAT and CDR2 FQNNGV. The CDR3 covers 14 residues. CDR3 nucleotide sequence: TGTGCCAGCAGCTTAGAAGGGGTAACCCAGCCCCAGCATTTT. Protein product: CASSLEGVTQPQHF.

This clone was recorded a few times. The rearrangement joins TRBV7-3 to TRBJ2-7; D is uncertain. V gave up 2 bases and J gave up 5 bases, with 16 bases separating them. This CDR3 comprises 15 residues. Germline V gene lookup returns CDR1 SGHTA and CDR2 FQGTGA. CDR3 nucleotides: TGTGCCAGCAGCTTAGTCCGGGTACCGGGTAACGAGCAGTACTTC. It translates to CASSLVRVPGNEQYF. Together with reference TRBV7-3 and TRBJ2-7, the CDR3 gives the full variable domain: GAGVSQTPSNKVTEKGKYVELRCDPISGHTALYWYRQSLGQGPEFLIYFQGTGAADDSGLPNDRFFAVRPEGSVSTLKIQRTERGDSAVYLCASSLVRVPGNEQYFGPGTRLTVT.

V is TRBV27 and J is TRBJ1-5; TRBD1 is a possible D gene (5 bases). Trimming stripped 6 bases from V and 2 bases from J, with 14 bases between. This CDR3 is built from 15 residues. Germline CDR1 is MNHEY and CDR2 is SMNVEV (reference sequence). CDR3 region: CASRGGGRGNQPQHF. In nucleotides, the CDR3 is TGTGCCAGCAGGGGCGGGGGGAGAGGCAATCAGCCCCAGCATTTT.

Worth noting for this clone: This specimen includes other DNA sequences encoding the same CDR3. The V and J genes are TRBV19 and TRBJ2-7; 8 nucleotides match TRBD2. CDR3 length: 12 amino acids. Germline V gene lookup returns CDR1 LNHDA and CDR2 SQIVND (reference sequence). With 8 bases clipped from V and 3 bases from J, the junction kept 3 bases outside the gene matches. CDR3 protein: CASGRGDYEQYF. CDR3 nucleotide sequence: TGTGCCAGTGGGCGGGGGGACTACGAGCAGTACTTC.

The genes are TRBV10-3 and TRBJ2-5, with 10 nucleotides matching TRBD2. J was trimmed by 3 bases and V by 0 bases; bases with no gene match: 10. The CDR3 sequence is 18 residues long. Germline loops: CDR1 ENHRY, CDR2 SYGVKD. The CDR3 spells CAISESSSGSSWEETQYF. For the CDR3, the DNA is TGTGCCATCAGTGAGTCGTCTAGCGGGAGTTCTTGGGAAGAGACCCAGTACTTC.

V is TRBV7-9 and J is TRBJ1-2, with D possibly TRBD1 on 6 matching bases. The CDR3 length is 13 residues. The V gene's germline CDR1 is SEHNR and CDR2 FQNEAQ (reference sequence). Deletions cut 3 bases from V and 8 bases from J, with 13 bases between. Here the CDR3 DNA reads TGTGCCAGCAGCTTTGGGCAGGGGAGCGGCTACACCTTC. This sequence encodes CASSFGQGSGYTF.

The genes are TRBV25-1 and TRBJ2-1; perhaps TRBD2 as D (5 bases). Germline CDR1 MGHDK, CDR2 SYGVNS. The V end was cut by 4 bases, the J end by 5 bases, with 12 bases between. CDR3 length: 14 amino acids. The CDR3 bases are TGTGCCAGCAGTGCCGGAGGCTTCAACAATGAGCAGTTCTTC. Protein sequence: CASSAGGFNNEQFF.

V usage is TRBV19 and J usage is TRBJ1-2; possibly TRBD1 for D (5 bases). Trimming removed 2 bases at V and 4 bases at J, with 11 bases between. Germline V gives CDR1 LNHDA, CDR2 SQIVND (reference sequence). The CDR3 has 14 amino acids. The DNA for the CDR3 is TGTGCCAGTAGTATACTAAAGGGACTCTATGGCTACACCTTC. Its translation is CASSILKGLYGYTF.

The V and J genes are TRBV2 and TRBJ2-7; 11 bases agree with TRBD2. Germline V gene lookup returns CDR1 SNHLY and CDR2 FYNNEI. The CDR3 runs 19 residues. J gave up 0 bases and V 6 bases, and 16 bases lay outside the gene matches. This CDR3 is CASSMDSGTSGTISYEQYF. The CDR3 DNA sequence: TGTGCCAGCAGCATGGACAGCGGGACTAGCGGTACAATCTCCTACGAGCAGTACTTC.

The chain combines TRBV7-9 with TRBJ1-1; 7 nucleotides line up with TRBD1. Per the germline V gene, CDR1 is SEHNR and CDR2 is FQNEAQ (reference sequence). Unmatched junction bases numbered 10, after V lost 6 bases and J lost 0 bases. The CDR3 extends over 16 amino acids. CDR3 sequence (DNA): TGTGCCAGCAGTCCTCTCTCAGGGGGTTTGAACACTGAAGCTTTCTTT. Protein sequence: CASSPLSGGLNTEAFF.

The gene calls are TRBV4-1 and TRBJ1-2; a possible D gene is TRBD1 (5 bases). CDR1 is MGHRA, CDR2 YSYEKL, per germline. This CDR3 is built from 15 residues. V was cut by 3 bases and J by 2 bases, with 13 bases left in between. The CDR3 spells CASSQGGPGNYGYTF. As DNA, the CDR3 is TGCGCCAGCAGCCAGGGGGGTCCTGGCAACTATGGCTACACCTTC.

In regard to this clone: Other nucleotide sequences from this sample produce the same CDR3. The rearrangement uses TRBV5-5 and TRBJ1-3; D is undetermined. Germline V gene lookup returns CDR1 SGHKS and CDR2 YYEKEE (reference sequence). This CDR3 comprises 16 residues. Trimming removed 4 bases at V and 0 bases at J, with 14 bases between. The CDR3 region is CASSPAIHSSGNTIYF. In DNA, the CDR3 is TGTGCCAGCAGCCCCGCTATACACAGCTCTGGAAACACCATATATTTT.

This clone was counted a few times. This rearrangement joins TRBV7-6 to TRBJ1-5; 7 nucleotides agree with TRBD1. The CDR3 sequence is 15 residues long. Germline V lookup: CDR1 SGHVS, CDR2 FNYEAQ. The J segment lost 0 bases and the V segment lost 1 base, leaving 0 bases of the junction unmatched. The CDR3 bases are TGTGCCAGCAGCTTAGGACAGGGTAGCAATCAGCCCCAGCATTTT. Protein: CASSLGQGSNQPQHF. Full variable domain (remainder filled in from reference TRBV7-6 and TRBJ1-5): GAGVSQSPRYKVTKRGQDVALRCDPISGHVSLYWYRQALGQGPEFLTYFNYEAQQDKSGLPNDRFSAERPEGSISTLTIQRTEQRDSAMYRCASSLGQGSNQPQHFGDGTRLSIL.

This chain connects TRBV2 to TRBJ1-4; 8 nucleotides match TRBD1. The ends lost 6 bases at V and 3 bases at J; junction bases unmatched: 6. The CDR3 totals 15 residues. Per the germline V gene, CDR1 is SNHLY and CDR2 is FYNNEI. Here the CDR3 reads CASRTGVFPNEKLFF. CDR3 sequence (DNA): TGTGCCAGCAGGACAGGGGTCTTCCCTAATGAAAAACTGTTTTTT.

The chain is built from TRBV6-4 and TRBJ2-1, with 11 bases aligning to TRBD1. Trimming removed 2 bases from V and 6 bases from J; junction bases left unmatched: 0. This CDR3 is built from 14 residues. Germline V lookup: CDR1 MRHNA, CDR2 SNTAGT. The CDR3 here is CASSDGTGGNEQFF. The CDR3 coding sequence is TGTGCCAGCAGTGACGGGACAGGGGGCAATGAGCAGTTCTTC.

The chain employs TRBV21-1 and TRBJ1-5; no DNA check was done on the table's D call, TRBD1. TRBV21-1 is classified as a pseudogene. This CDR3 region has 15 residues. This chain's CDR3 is CASSKARQYNQPQHF. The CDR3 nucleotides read TGTGCCAGCAGCAAAGCGCGACAGTACAATCAGCCCCAGCATTTT.

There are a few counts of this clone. The DNA of the CDR3 is TGTGCCAGCAGTCCCCGGACAGAAGCTTTCTTT. Amino acids: CASSPRTEAFF. The rearrangement uses TRBV2 and TRBJ1-1, with D tentatively TRBD1 (5 bases). The CDR3 spans 11 residues. V lost 5 bases and J 8 bases, leaving 9 bases between the germline ends. The germline gives CDR1 SNHLY, CDR2 FYNNEI.

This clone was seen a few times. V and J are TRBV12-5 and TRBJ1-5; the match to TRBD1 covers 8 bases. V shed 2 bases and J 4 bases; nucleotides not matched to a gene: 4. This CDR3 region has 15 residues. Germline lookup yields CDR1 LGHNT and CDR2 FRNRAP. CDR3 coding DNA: TGTGCTAGTGGTTTGTCTACAGGGGGTAATCAGCCCCAGCATTTT. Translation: CASGLSTGGNQPQHF.

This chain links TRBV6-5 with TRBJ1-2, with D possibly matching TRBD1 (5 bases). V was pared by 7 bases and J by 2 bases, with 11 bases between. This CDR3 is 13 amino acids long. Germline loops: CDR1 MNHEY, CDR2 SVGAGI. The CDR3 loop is CASTGRANYGYTF. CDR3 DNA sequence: TGTGCCAGCACGGGCAGGGCCAACTATGGCTACACCTTC.

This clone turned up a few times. The CDR3 DNA follows: TGTGCCAGCAGTTACAGCGGGCCCGATTTGGAGCAGTTCTTC. Protein sequence: CASSYSGPDLEQFF. The chain recombines TRBV6-5 with TRBJ2-1, with D possibly being TRBD2 (6 bases). This CDR3 contains 14 residues. CDR1 and CDR2 from the germline V gene are MNHEY and SVGAGI. Trimming pared 2 bases from V and 10 bases from J, leaving 15 bases between.

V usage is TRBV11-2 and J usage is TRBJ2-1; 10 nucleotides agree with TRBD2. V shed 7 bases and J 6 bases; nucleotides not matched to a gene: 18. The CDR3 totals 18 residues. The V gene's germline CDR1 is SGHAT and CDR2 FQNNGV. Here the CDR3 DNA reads TGTGCCAGCACCAGAGCGGGAGGGCCAGGATTATGGGGCAATGAGCAGTTCTTC. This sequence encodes CASTRAGGPGLWGNEQFF.

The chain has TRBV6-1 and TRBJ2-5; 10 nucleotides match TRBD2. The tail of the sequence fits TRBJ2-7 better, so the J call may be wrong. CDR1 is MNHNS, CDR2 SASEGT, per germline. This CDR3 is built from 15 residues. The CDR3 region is CASSEGLAGVYEQYF. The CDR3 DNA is TGTGCCAGCAGTGAAGGCCTAGCGGGAGTCTACGAGCAGTACTTC.

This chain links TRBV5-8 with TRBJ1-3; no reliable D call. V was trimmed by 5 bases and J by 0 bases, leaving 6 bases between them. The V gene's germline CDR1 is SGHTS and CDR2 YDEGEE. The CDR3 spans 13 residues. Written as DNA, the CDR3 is TGTGCCAGCAGACACGTCTCTGGAAACACCATATATTTT. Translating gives CASRHVSGNTIYF.

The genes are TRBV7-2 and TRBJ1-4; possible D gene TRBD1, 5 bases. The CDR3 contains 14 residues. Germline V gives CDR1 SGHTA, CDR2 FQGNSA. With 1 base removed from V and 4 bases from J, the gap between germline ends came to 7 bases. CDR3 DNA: TGTGCCAGCAGCTTAGGCAGGGATAATGAAAAACTGTTTTTT. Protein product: CASSLGRDNEKLFF.

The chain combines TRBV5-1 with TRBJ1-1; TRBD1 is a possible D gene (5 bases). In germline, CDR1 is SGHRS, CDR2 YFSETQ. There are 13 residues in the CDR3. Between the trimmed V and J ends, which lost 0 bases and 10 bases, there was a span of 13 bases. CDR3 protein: CASSLEFGGRAFF. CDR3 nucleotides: TGCGCCAGCAGCTTGGAGTTCGGGGGTAGAGCTTTCTTT.

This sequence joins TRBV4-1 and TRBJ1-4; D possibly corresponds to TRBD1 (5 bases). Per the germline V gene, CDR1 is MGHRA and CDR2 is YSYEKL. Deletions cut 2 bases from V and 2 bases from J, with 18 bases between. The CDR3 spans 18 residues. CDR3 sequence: CASSQWVPSGRTNEKLFF. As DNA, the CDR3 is TGCGCCAGCAGCCAATGGGTACCCTCAGGGAGGACTAATGAAAAACTGTTTTTT.

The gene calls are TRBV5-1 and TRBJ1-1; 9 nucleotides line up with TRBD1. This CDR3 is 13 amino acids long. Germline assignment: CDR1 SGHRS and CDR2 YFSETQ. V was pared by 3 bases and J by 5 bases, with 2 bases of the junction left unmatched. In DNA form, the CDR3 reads TGCGCCAGCAGCTGGACAGGGGAGACTGAAGCTTTCTTT. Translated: CASSWTGETEAFF.

Here the CDR3 DNA reads TGTGCCAGCAGCTCAGGGACTTGCCCCGGGTACTTC. Its translation is CASSSGTCPGYF. V and J are TRBV28 and TRBJ2-7, with D tentatively TRBD2 (6 bases). V dropped 6 bases and J dropped 12 bases, with 18 bases sitting between them. The CDR3 has 12 residues. The germline gives CDR1 MDHEN, CDR2 SYDVKM.

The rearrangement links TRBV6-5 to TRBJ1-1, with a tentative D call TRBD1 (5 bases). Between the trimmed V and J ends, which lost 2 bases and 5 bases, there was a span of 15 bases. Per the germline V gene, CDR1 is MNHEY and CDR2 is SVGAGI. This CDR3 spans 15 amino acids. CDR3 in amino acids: CASSYSPLGGTEAFF. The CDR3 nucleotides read TGTGCCAGCAGTTACAGCCCTCTCGGGGGAACTGAAGCTTTCTTT.

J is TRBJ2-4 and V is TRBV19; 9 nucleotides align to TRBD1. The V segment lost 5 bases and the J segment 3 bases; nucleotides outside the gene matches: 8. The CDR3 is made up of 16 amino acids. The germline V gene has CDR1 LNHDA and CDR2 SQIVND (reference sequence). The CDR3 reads CASSLGEGQGKNIQYF. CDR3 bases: TGTGCCAGTAGTCTTGGGGAGGGACAGGGCAAAAACATTCAGTACTTC. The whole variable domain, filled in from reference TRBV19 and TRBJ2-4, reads DGGITQSPKYLFRKEGQNVTLSCEQNLNHDAMYWYRQDPGQGLRLIYYSQIVNDFQKGDIAEGYSVSREKKESFPLTVTSAQKNPTAFYLCASSLGEGQGKNIQYFGAGTRLSVL.

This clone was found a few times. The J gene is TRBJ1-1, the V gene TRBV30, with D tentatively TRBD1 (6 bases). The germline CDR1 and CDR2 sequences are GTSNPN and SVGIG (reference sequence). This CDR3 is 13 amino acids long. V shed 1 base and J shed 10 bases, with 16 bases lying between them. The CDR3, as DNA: TGTGCCTGGAGTGATGTGGGGGGGCCCAGAGCTTTCTTT. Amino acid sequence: CAWSDVGGPRAFF.